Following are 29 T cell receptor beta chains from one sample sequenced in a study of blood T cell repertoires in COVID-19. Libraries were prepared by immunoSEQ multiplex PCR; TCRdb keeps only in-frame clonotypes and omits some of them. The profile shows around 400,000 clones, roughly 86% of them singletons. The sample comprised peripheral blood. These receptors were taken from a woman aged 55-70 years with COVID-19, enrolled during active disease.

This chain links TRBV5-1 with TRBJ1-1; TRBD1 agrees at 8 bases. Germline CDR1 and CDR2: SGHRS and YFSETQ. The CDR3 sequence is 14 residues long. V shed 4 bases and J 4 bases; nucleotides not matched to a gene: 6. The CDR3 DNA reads TGCGCCAGCAGCCCGGACAGGGCGAGCACTGAAGCTTTCTTT. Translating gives CASSPDRASTEAFF.

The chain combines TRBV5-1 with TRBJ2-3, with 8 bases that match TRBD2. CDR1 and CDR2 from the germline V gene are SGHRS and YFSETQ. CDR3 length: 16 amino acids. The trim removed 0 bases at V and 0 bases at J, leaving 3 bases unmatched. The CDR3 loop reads CASSLAPSGSTDTQYF. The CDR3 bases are TGCGCCAGCAGCTTGGCCCCTAGCGGGAGCACAGATACGCAGTATTTT.

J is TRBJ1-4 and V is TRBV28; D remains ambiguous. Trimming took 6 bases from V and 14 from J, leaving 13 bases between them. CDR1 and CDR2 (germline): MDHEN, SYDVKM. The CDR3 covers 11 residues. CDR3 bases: TGTGCCAGCAGCCCGGCGGGCCTTCTGTTTTTT. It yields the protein CASSPAGLLFF.

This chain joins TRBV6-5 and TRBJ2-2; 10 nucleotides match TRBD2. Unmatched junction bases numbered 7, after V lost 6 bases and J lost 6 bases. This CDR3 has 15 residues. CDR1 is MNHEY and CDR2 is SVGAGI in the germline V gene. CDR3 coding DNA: TGTGCCAGCAGCCCCCCGGGACTAGCGTCCGGGGAGCTGTTTTTT. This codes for CASSPPGLASGELFF.

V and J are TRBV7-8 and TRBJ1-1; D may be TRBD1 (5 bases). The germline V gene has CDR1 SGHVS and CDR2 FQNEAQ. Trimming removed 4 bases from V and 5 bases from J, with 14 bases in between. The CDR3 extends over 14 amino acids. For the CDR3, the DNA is TGTGCCAGCAGCTACGAATCAGGGCTGACTGAAGCTTTCTTT. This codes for CASSYESGLTEAFF.

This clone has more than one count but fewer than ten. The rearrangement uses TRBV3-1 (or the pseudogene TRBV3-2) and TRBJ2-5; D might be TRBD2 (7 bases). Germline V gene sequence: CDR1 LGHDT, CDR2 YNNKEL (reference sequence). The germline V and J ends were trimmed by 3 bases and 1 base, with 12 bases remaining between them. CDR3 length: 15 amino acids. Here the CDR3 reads CASSHLAGAQETQYF. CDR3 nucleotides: TGTGCCAGCAGCCACCTGGCGGGGGCCCAAGAGACCCAGTACTTC.

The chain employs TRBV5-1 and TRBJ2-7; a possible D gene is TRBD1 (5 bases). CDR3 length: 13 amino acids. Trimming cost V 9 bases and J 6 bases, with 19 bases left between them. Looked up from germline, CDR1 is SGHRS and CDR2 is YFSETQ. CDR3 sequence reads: CATKDGNRGEQYF. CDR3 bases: TGCGCCACCAAGGACGGTAATAGGGGCGAGCAGTACTTC.

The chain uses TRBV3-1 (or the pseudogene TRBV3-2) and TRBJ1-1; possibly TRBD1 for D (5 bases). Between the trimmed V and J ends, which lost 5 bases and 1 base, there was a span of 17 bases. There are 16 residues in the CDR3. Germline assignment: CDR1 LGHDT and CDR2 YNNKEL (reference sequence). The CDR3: CASSTGHGGGNTEAFF. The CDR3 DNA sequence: TGTGCCAGCAGCACCGGACACGGGGGAGGGAACACTGAAGCTTTCTTT.

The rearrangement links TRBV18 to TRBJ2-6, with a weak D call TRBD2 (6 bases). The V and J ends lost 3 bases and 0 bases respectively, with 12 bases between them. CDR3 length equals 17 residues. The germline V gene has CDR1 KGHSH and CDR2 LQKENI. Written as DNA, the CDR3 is TGTGCCAGCTCACCCTGGACCGGGAGCTCTGGGGCCAACGTCCTGACTTTC. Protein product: CASSPWTGSSGANVLTF.

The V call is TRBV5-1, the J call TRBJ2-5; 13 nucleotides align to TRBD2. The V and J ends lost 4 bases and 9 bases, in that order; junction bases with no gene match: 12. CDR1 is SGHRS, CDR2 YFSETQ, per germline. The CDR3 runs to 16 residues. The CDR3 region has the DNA TGCGCCAGCAGCATTACCGGACTAGCGGGGGACGGGGCCCAGTACTTC. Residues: CASSITGLAGDGAQYF.

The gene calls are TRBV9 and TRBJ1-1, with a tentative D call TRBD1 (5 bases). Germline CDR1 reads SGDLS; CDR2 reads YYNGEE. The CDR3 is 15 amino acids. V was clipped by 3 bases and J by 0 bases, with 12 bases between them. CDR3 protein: CASSAGGYMNTEAFF. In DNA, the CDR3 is TGTGCCAGCAGCGCCGGGGGGTACATGAACACTGAAGCTTTCTTT. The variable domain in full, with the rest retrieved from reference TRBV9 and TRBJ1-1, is DSGVTQTPKHLITATGQRVTLRCSPRSGDLSVYWYQQSLDQGLQFLIQYYNGEERAKGNILERFSAQQFPDLHSELNLSSLELGDSALYFCASSAGGYMNTEAFFGQGTRLTVV.

CDR3 in DNA: TGTGCCAGCAGTTTGTCAGGGCGAAAACTGTTTTTT. As protein: CASSLSGRKLFF. V and J are TRBV27 and TRBJ1-4, with D maybe TRBD1 (5 bases). Germline assignment: CDR1 MNHEY and CDR2 SMNVEV (reference sequence). The CDR3 covers 12 residues. V shed 3 bases and J shed 10 bases, with 9 bases lying between them.

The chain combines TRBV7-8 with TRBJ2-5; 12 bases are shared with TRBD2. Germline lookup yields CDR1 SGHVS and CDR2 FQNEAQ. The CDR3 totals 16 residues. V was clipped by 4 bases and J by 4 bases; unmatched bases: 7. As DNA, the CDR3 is TGTGCCAGCAGCTCAAGACTAGCGGGGGTTAGAGAGACCCAGTACTTC. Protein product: CASSSRLAGVRETQYF.

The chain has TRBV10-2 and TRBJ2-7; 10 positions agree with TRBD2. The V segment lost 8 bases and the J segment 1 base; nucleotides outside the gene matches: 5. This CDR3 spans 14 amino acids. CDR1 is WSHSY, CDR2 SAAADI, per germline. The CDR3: CASDSGGRSYEQYF. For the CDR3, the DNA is TGCGCCAGCGATAGCGGGGGGAGGTCCTACGAGCAGTACTTC.

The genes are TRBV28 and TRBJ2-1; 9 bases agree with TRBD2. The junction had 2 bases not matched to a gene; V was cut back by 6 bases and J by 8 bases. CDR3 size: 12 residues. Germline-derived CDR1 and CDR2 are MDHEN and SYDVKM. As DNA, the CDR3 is TGTGCCAGCAGGCGGGGGGGTCATGAGCAGTTCTTC. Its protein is CASRRGGHEQFF.

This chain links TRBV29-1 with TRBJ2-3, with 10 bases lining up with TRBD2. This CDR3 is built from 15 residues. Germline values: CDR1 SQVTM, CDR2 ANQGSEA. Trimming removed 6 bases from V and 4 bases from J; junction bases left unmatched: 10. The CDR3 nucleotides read TGCAGCGTCGGCGAGCGGGGGGGCCCAGCAGATACGCAGTATTTT. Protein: CSVGERGGPADTQYF.

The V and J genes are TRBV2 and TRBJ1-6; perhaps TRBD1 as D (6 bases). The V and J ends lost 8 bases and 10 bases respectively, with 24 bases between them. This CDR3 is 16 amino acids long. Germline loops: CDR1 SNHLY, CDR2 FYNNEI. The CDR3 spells CASGRYGQTTGSPLHF. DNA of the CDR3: TGTGCCAGCGGTCGGTATGGACAGACTACCGGATCACCCCTCCACTTT.

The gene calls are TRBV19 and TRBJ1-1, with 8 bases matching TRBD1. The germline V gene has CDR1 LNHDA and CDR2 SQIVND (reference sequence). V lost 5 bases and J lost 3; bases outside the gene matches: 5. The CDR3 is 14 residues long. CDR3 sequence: CASSSQGGYTEAFF. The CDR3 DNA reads TGTGCCAGTAGTTCACAGGGGGGCTACACTGAAGCTTTCTTT.

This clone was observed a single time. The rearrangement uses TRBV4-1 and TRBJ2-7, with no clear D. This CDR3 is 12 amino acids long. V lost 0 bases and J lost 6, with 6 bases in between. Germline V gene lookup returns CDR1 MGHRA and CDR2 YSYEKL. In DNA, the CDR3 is TGCGCCAGCAGCCAAGATACGAGCGAGCAGTACTTC. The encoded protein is CASSQDTSEQYF.

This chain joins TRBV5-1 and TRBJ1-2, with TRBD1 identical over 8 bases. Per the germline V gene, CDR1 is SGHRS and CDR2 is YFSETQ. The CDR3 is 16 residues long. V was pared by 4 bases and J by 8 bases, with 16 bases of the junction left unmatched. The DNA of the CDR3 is TGCGCCAGCAGCCCGGGAAGGCTGACAGGGGTCGGAGGCTACACCTTC. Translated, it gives CASSPGRLTGVGGYTF. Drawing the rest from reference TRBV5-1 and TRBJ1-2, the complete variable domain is KAGVTQTPRYLIKTRGQQVTLSCSPISGHRSVSWYQQTPGQGLQFLFEYFSETQRNKGNFPGRFSGRQFSNSRSEMNVSTLELGDSALYLCASSPGRLTGVGGYTFGSGTRLTVV.

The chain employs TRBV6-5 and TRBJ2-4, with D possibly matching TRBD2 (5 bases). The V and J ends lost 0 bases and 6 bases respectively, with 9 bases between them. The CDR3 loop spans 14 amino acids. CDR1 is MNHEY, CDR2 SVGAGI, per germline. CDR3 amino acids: CASSYSQAGNIQYF. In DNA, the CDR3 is TGTGCCAGCAGTTACTCCCAGGCGGGAAACATTCAGTACTTC.

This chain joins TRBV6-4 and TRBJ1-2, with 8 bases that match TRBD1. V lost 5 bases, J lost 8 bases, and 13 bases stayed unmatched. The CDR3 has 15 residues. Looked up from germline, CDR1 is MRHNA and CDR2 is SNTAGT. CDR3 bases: TGTGCCAGCAGTTTATCGGGACAGGCCACCGGGGGCTACACCTTC. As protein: CASSLSGQATGGYTF.

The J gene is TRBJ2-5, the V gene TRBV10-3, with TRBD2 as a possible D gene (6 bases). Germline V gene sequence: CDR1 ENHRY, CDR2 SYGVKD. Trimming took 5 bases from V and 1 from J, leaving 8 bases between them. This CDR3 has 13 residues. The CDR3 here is CAISSGVQETQYF. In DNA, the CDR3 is TGTGCCATCAGTTCGGGGGTCCAAGAGACCCAGTACTTC.

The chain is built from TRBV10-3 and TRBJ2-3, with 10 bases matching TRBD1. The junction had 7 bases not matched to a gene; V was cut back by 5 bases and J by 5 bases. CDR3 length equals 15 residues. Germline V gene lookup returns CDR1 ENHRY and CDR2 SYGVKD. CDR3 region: CAISPRTGGKDTQYF. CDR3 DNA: TGTGCCATCAGTCCGAGGACAGGGGGGAAAGATACGCAGTATTTT.

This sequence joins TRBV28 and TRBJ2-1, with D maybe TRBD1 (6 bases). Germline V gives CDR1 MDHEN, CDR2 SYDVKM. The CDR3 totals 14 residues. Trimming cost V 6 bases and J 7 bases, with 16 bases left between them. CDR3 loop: CASRGQSLANEQFF. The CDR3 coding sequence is TGTGCCAGCAGAGGACAGTCCCTTGCGAATGAGCAGTTCTTC.

CDR3 bases: TGTGCCAGCAGAACGACAGGGAACTATGGCTACACCTTC. This translates into CASRTTGNYGYTF. The chain combines TRBV12-3 or TRBV12-4 with TRBJ1-2, with 7 nucleotides matching TRBD1. With V trimmed by 6 bases and J by 2 bases, 3 bases remained unmatched. This CDR3 has 13 residues.

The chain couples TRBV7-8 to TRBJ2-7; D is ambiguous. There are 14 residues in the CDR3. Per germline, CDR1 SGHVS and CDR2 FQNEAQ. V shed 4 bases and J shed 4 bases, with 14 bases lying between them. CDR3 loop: CASSSKTIVYEQYF. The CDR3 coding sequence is TGTGCCAGCAGCTCTAAGACAATAGTTTACGAGCAGTACTTC.

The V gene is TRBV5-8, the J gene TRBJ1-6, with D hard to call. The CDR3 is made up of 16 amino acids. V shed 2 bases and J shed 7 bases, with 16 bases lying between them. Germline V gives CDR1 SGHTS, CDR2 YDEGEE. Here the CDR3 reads CASSFSYGVGNSPLHF. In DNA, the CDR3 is TGTGCCAGCAGCTTTTCGTACGGGGTCGGGAATTCACCCCTCCACTTT.

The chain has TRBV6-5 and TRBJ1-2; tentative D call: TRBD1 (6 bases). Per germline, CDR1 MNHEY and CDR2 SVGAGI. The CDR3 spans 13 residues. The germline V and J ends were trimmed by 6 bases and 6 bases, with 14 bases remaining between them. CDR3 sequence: CASRSTGSDGYTF. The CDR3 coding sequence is TGTGCCAGCAGATCAACAGGGTCTGATGGCTACACCTTC.